The 19 T cell receptor beta chains below come from one sample, sequenced in a study of identical twins. Each CDR3 protein is one row after TCRdb ran MiXCR on the 5' RACE reads. The sample contains about 660,000 distinct CDR3 sequences, over 8.5% of which appear only once. The data were also submitted as part of a second study, on yellow fever vaccine responses in identical twins.

The source material was PBMCs. These receptors came from a woman aged 18-30 years in good health.

The chain recombines TRBV5-1 with TRBJ2-7; the match to TRBD1 covers 12 bases. CDR3 length equals 15 residues. In germline, CDR1 is SGHRS, CDR2 YFSETQ. The V and J ends lost 4 bases and 6 bases, in that order; junction bases with no gene match: 8. The CDR3, as DNA: TGCGCCAGCAGCCCGGGACAGGGGGCTATCCGCGAGCAGTACTTC. Protein product: CASSPGQGAIREQYF.

This clonotype appeared a few times. The J gene is TRBJ2-7, the V gene TRBV5-1; the D gene is possibly TRBD1 (5 bases). Looked up from germline, CDR1 is SGHRS and CDR2 is YFSETQ. The CDR3 is made up of 14 amino acids. V lost 0 bases to trimming and J lost 3 bases, with 10 bases between them. This chain's CDR3 is CASSLVGVDYEQYF. CDR3 nucleotides: TGCGCCAGCAGCTTGGTAGGGGTTGACTACGAGCAGTACTTC.

The rearrangement uses TRBV14 and TRBJ2-7, with 10 bases lining up with TRBD2. This CDR3 comprises 14 residues. V gave up 3 bases and J gave up 4 bases; unmatched junction bases: 3. In germline, CDR1 is SGHDN, CDR2 FVKESK. CDR3 coding DNA: TGTGCCAGCAGCCAGAGAGCGGGAGGGTACGAGCAGTACTTC. Its protein is CASSQRAGGYEQYF.

This clonotype was counted many times. J is TRBJ2-6 and V is TRBV5-1, with 9 bases fitting TRBD1. There are 15 residues in the CDR3. Germline CDR1 and CDR2: SGHRS and YFSETQ. Trimming cost V 4 bases and J 2 bases; bases outside gene matches: 1. The CDR3 DNA sequence: TGCGCCAGCAGCCGGGACAGGGCTGGGGCCAACGTCCTGACTTTC. Protein product: CASSRDRAGANVLTF.

This chain joins TRBV6-1 and TRBJ1-1; D may be TRBD1 (6 bases). This CDR3 contains 13 residues. CDR1 is MNHNS, CDR2 SASEGT, per germline. Trimming removed 1 base at V and 5 bases at J, with 8 bases between. DNA for the CDR3: TGTGCCAGCAGTGAAGGACAGGTTACTGAAGCTTTCTTT. Encoded protein: CASSEGQVTEAFF.

This clonotype was counted between two and nine times. The chain joins TRBV6-2 or TRBV6-3 to TRBJ2-1; perhaps TRBD1 as D (6 bases). The CDR3 consists of 14 residues. V lost 8 bases, J lost 7 bases, and 18 bases lay in between. Germline V gene data show CDR1 as MNHEY and CDR2 as SVGEGT. CDR3 sequence: CASLDSFGSNEQFF. CDR3 coding DNA: TGTGCCAGCCTGGACAGTTTCGGCTCAAATGAGCAGTTCTTC.

The chain uses TRBV11-2 and TRBJ1-2; D gene ambiguous. Germline CDR1 SGHAT, CDR2 FQNNGV. The CDR3 covers 15 residues. With 0 bases removed from V and 0 bases from J, the gap between germline ends came to 8 bases. The CDR3: CASSLEVATNYGYTF. CDR3 sequence (DNA): TGTGCCAGCAGCTTAGAGGTGGCAACTAACTATGGCTACACCTTC.

This chain connects TRBV6-5 to TRBJ2-7; D gene uncertain. Germline V lookup: CDR1 MNHEY, CDR2 SVGAGI. The V gene lost 6 bases and the J gene lost 3 bases, with 9 bases spanning the gap. The CDR3 length is 12 residues. CDR3 sequence reads: CASRQWNYEQYF. DNA of the CDR3: TGTGCCAGCAGACAATGGAACTACGAGCAGTACTTC.

This clonotype was picked up many times. The chain is built from TRBV19 and TRBJ1-1; D might be TRBD1 (6 bases). CDR3 length: 15 amino acids. The V and J ends lost 3 bases and 0 bases respectively, with 11 bases between them. Germline V gene data show CDR1 as LNHDA and CDR2 as SQIVND (reference sequence). The CDR3 nucleotides are TGTGCCAGTAGTATTACAGGGATGTTGAACACTGAAGCTTTCTTT. It is translated as CASSITGMLNTEAFF.

This clonotype has more than one count but fewer than ten. Here the CDR3 reads CASSESAGRETQYF. The CDR3 bases are TGTGCCAGCAGTGAAAGTGCAGGACGAGAGACCCAGTACTTC. The chain uses TRBV28 and TRBJ2-5, with no clear D. The CDR3 sequence is 14 residues long. Germline V CDR1 and CDR2: MDHEN, SYDVKM. V was clipped by 5 bases and J by 4 bases, with 14 bases between them.

This clonotype was recorded at least ten times. The gene calls are TRBV18 and TRBJ2-7; D uncertain. V shed 5 bases and J shed 2 bases, with 7 bases lying between them. Germline lookup yields CDR1 KGHSH and CDR2 LQKENI. The CDR3 consists of 12 residues. The CDR3 sequence is CASSTVPYEQYF. As DNA, the CDR3 is TGTGCCAGCTCAACGGTTCCCTACGAGCAGTACTTC.

The CDR3 protein is CASSPRWQGPDTQYF. CDR3 DNA: TGTGCCAGCAGCCCCAGATGGCAGGGGCCAGATACGCAGTATTTT. This sequence joins TRBV9 and TRBJ2-3; D perhaps matches TRBD1 (6 bases). CDR3 length: 15 amino acids. Trimming shortened V by 4 bases and J by 4 bases, and 16 bases separated the two germline ends. The germline V gene has CDR1 SGDLS and CDR2 YYNGEE. The complete variable domain, with remaining parts taken from reference TRBV9 and TRBJ2-3, reads DSGVTQTPKHLITATGQRVTLRCSPRSGDLSVYWYQQSLDQGLQFLIQYYNGEERAKGNILERFSAQQFPDLHSELNLSSLELGDSALYFCASSPRWQGPDTQYFGPGTRLTVL.

This clonotype was observed many times. The J gene is TRBJ2-1, the V gene TRBV29-1; no clear D. The V end was cut by 7 bases, the J end by 0 bases, with 16 bases between. Germline V gives CDR1 SQVTM, CDR2 ANQGSEA. The CDR3 is made up of 15 amino acids. CDR3 DNA: TGCAGCGCCGTACACTACGTGAGCTCCTACAATGAGCAGTTCTTC. Its translation: CSAVHYVSSYNEQFF.

Points on this clonotype: A far larger clone is one nucleotide away, so this likely arose from a read error. The chain carries TRBV27 and TRBJ2-7; 9 bases agree with TRBD1. Trimming removed 6 bases from V and 2 bases from J; junction bases left unmatched: 5. This CDR3 region has 14 residues. CDR1 MNHEY and CDR2 SMNVEV come from the germline V gene (reference sequence). This CDR3 is CASRSRDRAYEQYF. For the CDR3, the DNA is TGTGCCAGCAGGTCCCGGGACAGGGCCTACGAGCAGTACTTC.

V gene TRBV20-1 combines with J gene TRBJ2-7; 8 bases line up with TRBD2. The CDR3 loop spans 12 amino acids. Germline lookup yields CDR1 DFQATT and CDR2 SNEGSKA (reference sequence). The junction had 5 bases not matched to a gene; V was cut back by 6 bases and J by 4 bases. In DNA form, the CDR3 reads TGCAGTGCGGAGACTAGCGAATACGAGCAGTACTTC. This encodes CSAETSEYEQYF.

The V gene is TRBV5-1, the J gene TRBJ2-5; 12 bases are shared with TRBD2. CDR3 length equals 15 residues. Germline V lookup: CDR1 SGHRS, CDR2 YFSETQ. V lost 5 bases to trimming and J lost 0 bases; unmatched junction nucleotides: 2. CDR3 sequence (DNA): TGCGCCAGCAGAACTAGCGGGGGGAACCAAGAGACCCAGTACTTC. Amino acid sequence: CASRTSGGNQETQYF.

The genes are TRBV21-1 and TRBJ2-7; TRBD2 is taken as the D call from the table, unchecked against the DNA. TRBV21-1 is an annotated pseudogene. This CDR3 has 22 residues. The CDR3 nucleotides are TGTGCCAGCAGCAAAGAGGCTAGCGGGCTGAGGCGGGTAGGGCATGGCTGTTACGAGCAGTACTTC. Residues: CASSKEASGLRRVGHGCYEQYF.

This chain joins TRBV25-1 and TRBJ2-2; 8 nucleotides agree with TRBD1. The germline V gene has CDR1 MGHDK and CDR2 SYGVNS. This CDR3 is 17 amino acids long. The V and J ends lost 2 bases and 3 bases, in that order; junction bases with no gene match: 8. The CDR3: CASSEAGRGLDTGELFF. CDR3 DNA: TGTGCCAGCAGTGAAGCGGGCAGGGGGCTGGACACCGGGGAGCTGTTTTTT. The full variable domain, its missing parts supplied by reference TRBV25-1 and TRBJ2-2, is EADIYQTPRYLVIGTGKKITLECSQTMGHDKMYWYQQDPGMELHLIHYSYGVNSTEKGDLSSESTVSRIRTEHFPLTLESARPSHTSQYLCASSEAGRGLDTGELFFGEGSRLTVL.

In this sample, this clonotype turned up many times. The chain recombines TRBV6-2 or TRBV6-3 with TRBJ2-4; 11 bases fit TRBD1. Germline CDR1 and CDR2: MNHEY and SVGEGT. The trim removed 6 bases at V and 13 bases at J, leaving 5 bases unmatched. The CDR3 length is 12 residues. CDR3 nucleotide sequence: TGTGCCAGCAGCACGGACAGGGGGCGACAGTACTTC. Translated, it gives CASSTDRGRQYF.